This is a list of T cell receptor beta chains from one sample in a study of blood T cell repertoires in COVID-19. Clones were read by immunoSEQ multiplex PCR, and TCRdb kept only the in-frame ones, dropping some. Of over 150,000 clones in the sample, roughly 89% are singletons; the top ten hold less than 5%. Sequenced material: peripheral blood. The receptors derive from a woman aged 60-70 years who had recovered from COVID-19. Both conserved end residues are part of each CDR3. The D gene is left open where the match is weak.

>TRBV12-3/TRBV12-4|TRBD2
CASSSVAGAYPFF
>TRBV7-9|-
CASSLWGDTGELFF
>TRBV5-6|-
CASSADISYEQYF
>TRBV28|TRBD1
CASSKQGVASQPQHF
>TRBV4-2|TRBD1
CASSQDRTGGGGTNEKLFF
>TRBV3-1/TRBV3-2|-
CASSQDLRQPQHF
>TRBV25-1|TRBD1
CASSDTGGNQPQHF
>TRBV29-1|-
CSAGVGGPYGYTF
>TRBV28|-
CASISAQGISYNEQFF
>TRBV9|TRBD1
CASRASGTGGKQFF
>TRBV9|TRBD2
CASNLAGGNLDEQYF
>TRBV3-1/TRBV3-2|-
CASSQGPGWGEQYF
>TRBV28|TRBD1
CASSFLTGESGYTF
>TRBV25-1|-
CASKGSLSTDTQYF
>TRBV10-1|-
CAGRGPLRQETQYF
>TRBV6-5|-
CASQDQRGYTF
>TRBV6-1|-
CASSEDGGRTDTQYF
>TRBV12-3/TRBV12-4|-
CASRTTTYNEQFF
>TRBV5-5|-
CASSLLPQEPSYEQYF
>TRBV5-4|TRBD2
CASSYSGGGRDRDTQYF
>TRBV7-6|-
CASSLEQNTEAFF
>TRBV18|TRBD1
CASTGGKVTEAFF
>TRBV2|-
CASSAQSNQPQHF
>TRBV5-1|TRBD2
CASSGGLAGATTDTQYF
>TRBV27|TRBD1
CASSLEGAGGYTF
>TRBV3-1/TRBV3-2|TRBD1
CASSPPGQHNSPLHF
>TRBV5-1|-
CASRGGTADSEKLFF
>TRBV5-4|TRBD1
CASSVGTGAYNEQFF
>TRBV4-2|TRBD2
CASSQDGGGSTDTQYF
>TRBV5-6|-
CASRPAQESSYNEQFF
>TRBV18|-
CASSPYSSYEQYF
>TRBV7-2|TRBD1
CASSQIQGAGGYTF